This TCR beta chain comes out of a study of cytomegalovirus exposure and HLA in healthy donors. Both 60 Vbeta primers and 13 Jbeta primers went into the PCR. Sequencing used immunoSEQ multiplex PCR; TCRdb keeps in-frame clones, though not all of them. The sample has 65,000 to 85,000 clones; over 65% are singletons. Sequenced sample: PBMCs. This clonotype originated in a man aged 45-65 years in good health and CMV-seropositive.

The CDR3 reads CANHKGQIYEQYF. The CDR3 nucleotides read TGTGCCAATCATAAGGGACAGATCTACGAGCAGTACTTC. V is TRBV6-4 and J is TRBJ2-7; TRBD1 matches at 7 bases. Per germline, CDR1 MRHNA and CDR2 SNTAGT. The CDR3 has 13 residues. V shed 10 bases, J shed 3 bases, and the junction held 9 bases outside the gene matches.